Listed here are 6 T cell receptor beta chains from one sample, sequenced in a study of blood T cells in healthy people across ages. A sample-barcoded 5' primer and a J-beta primer mix were used in a second PCR of about 7 to 12 cycles. TCRdb re-called the 5' RACE reads with MiXCR, one entry per CDR3 protein. The profile shows 1.5 million to 2 million distinct CDR3 sequences, roughly 30% of them singletons. The sequenced material came from blood. The source is a woman aged 30 to 39 in good health.

The chain uses TRBV7-2 and TRBJ2-3; 8 bases match TRBD2. Trimming cost V 5 bases and J 4 bases; bases outside gene matches: 8. CDR3 length: 15 amino acids. Germline values: CDR1 SGHTA, CDR2 FQGNSA. The CDR3 is CASSDPSGSADTQYF. The CDR3, as DNA: TGTGCCAGCAGCGACCCCAGCGGGAGTGCAGATACGCAGTATTTT.

A note on this clonotype: This may arise from a read error, as a much more abundant clone is one base away. The rearrangement links TRBV5-1 to TRBJ2-7, with D uncertain. The germline CDR1 and CDR2 sequences are SGHRS and YFSETQ. There are 14 residues in the CDR3. With 0 bases removed from V and 7 bases from J, the gap between germline ends came to 14 bases. CDR3 nucleotide sequence: TGCGCCAGCAGCTTGGAAGGGTTCTACAATGAGCAGTACTTC. This encodes CASSLEGFYNEQYF.

The chain is built from TRBV7-8 and TRBJ2-1, with D perhaps given as TRBD1 or TRBD2 (6 bases each). The CDR3 sequence is 12 residues long. Trimming removed 8 bases at V and 6 bases at J, with 11 bases between. In germline, CDR1 is SGHVS, CDR2 FQNEAQ. Here the CDR3 reads CASVGGPNEQFF. CDR3 sequence (DNA): TGTGCCAGCGTTGGGGGGCCCAATGAGCAGTTCTTC. The variable domain in full, completed from reference TRBV7-8 and TRBJ2-1, reads GAGVSQSPRYKVAKRGQDVALRCDPISGHVSLFWYQQALGQGPEFLTYFQNEAQLDKSGLPSDRFFAERPEGSVSTLKIQRTQQEDSAVYLCASVGGPNEQFFGPGTRLTVL.

The rearrangement joins TRBV7-6 to TRBJ2-5; perhaps TRBD2 as D (5 bases). This CDR3 spans 15 amino acids. The germline V gene has CDR1 SGHVS and CDR2 FNYEAQ. V was trimmed by 3 bases and J by 4 bases, leaving 15 bases between them. CDR3 amino acids: CASSLRAPGGETQYF. The CDR3 nucleotides read TGTGCCAGCAGCTTGCGGGCCCCAGGCGGAGAGACCCAGTACTTC.

This clonotype was seen at least ten times. The chain combines TRBV20-1 with TRBJ2-7; D is unresolved. V was cut by 4 bases and J by 3 bases, with 19 bases left in between. The CDR3 consists of 15 residues. Germline V gives CDR1 DFQATT, CDR2 SNEGSKA (reference sequence). CDR3 sequence: CSATLRALGYYEQYF. CDR3 coding DNA: TGCAGTGCTACGCTCCGGGCCTTGGGGTACTACGAGCAGTACTTC.

The chain carries TRBV29-1 and TRBJ2-1; 8 nucleotides line up with TRBD1. CDR1 SQVTM and CDR2 ANQGSEA come from the germline V gene. The CDR3 runs 12 residues. The junction had 7 bases not matched to a gene; V was cut back by 3 bases and J by 12 bases. DNA for the CDR3: TGCAGCGTTGAGCAAACGACAGGGGTGCAGTTCTTC. Translation: CSVEQTTGVQFF.